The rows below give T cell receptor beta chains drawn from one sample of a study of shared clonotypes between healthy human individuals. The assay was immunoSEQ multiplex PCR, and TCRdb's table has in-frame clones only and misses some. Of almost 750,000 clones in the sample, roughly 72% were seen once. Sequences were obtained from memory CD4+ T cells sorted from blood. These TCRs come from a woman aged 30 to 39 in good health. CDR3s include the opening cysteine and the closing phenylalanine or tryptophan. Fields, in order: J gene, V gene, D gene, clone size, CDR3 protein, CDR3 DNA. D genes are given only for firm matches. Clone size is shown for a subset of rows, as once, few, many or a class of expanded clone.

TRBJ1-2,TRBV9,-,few,CASSVYRSGYTF,TGTGCCAGCAGCGTTTACAGGAGCGGCTACACCTTC
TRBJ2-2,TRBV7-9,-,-,CASSLVVASTGELFF,TGTGCCAGCAGCTTAGTGGTGGCATCCACCGGGGAGCTGTTTTTT
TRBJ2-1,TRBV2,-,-,CASRRGVEQFF,TGTGCCAGCAGAAGGGGAGTGGAGCAGTTCTTC
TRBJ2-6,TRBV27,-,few,CASSYSAGANVLTF,TGTGCCAGCAGTTACAGCGCTGGGGCCAACGTCCTGACTTTC
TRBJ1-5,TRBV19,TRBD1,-,CASRPGGRNQPQHF,TGTGCCAGTAGACCAGGGGGACGCAATCAGCCCCAGCATTTT
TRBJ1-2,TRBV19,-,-,CASSAHSRQYGYTF,TGTGCCAGTAGTGCGCATTCTAGGCAGTATGGCTACACCTTC
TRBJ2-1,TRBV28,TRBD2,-,CASSLPSGYNEQFF,TGTGCCAGCAGTTTGCCTAGCGGCTACAATGAGCAGTTCTTC
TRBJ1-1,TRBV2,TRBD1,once,CASSKGQGIVEAFF,TGTGCCAGCAGTAAGGGACAGGGGATAGTTGAAGCTTTCTTT
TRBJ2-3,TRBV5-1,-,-,CASSLGGKCTDTQYF,TGCGCCAGCAGCTTGGGCGGGAAATGCACAGATACGCAGTATTTT
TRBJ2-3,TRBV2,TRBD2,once,CASSGGLAGGDTQYF,TGTGCCAGCAGTGGGGGACTAGCGGGAGGCGATACGCAGTATTTT
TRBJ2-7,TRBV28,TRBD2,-,CASSVSGRGGQYF,TGTGCCAGCAGCGTTAGCGGGAGGGGGGGGCAGTACTTC
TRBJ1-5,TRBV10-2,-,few,CASSESRQGKSNQPQHF,TGCGCCAGCAGTGAGTCGAGGCAGGGGAAAAGCAATCAGCCCCAGCATTTT
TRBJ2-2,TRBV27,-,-,CASGWTGELFF,TGTGCCAGCGGGTGGACTGGGGAGCTGTTTTTT
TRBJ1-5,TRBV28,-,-,CASSLAHRNQPQHF,TGTGCCAGCAGTTTGGCTCACCGCAATCAGCCCCAGCATTTT
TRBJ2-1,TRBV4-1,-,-,CASSQVAGSNEQFF,TGCGCCAGCAGCCAAGTCGCTGGGAGCAATGAGCAGTTCTTC
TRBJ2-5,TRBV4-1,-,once,CASSQDRVEETQYF,TGCGCCAGCAGCCAAGATCGGGTAGAAGAGACCCAGTACTTC
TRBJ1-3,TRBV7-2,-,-,CASSLQGISGNTIYF,TGTGCCAGCAGCTTACAGGGTATCTCTGGAAACACCATATATTTT
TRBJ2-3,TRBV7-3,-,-,CASSLMGAVTDTQYF,TGTGCCAGCAGCTTAATGGGGGCAGTCACAGATACGCAGTATTTT
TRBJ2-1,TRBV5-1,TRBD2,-,CASSFKGGSTYNEQFF,TGCGCCAGCAGCTTTAAGGGCGGGAGTACCTACAATGAGCAGTTCTTC
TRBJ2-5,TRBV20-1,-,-,CSATGETQYF,TGCAGTGCTACGGGAGAGACCCAGTACTTC
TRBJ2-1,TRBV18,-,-,CASLENRVRDNEQFF,TGTGCCAGCCTGGAGAACAGGGTGAGGGACAATGAGCAGTTCTTC
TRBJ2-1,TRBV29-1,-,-,CSGTSSYNEQFF,TGCAGCGGCACTAGCAGCTACAATGAGCAGTTCTTC
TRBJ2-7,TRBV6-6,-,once,CASSYSIGGPNEQYF,TGTGCCAGCAGTTACTCCATCGGGGGGCCTAACGAGCAGTACTTC
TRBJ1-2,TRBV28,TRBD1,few,CASSKPGQGLDGYTF,TGTGCCAGCAGCAAGCCGGGACAGGGCCTGGATGGCTACACCTTC
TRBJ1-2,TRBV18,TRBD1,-,CASSPLGQGIPNYGYTF,TGTGCCAGCTCACCACTGGGACAGGGGATTCCGAACTATGGCTACACCTTC
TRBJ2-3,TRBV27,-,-,CANPDTQYF,TGTGCCAATCCAGATACGCAGTATTTT
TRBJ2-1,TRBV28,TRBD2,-,CASNKPGTSINEQFF,TGTGCCAGCAATAAGCCCGGGACTAGTATTAATGAGCAGTTCTTC
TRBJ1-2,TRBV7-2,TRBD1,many,CASSPQRDSYGYTF,TGTGCCAGCAGCCCCCAGCGGGACAGCTATGGCTACACCTTC
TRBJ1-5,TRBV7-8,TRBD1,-,CASSGDRSNQPQHF,TGTGCCAGCAGCGGGGACAGGAGCAATCAGCCCCAGCATTTT
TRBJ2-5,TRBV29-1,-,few,CSVDAGVETQYF,TGCAGCGTTGACGCGGGCGTAGAGACCCAGTACTTC
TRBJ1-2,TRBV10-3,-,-,CAIRPSSSLNNYGYTF,TGTGCCATCAGGCCGAGTTCAAGCCTCAACAACTATGGCTACACCTTC
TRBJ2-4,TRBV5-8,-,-,CASNLQGVENIQYF,TGTGCCAGCAACCTTCAGGGTGTAGAAAACATTCAGTACTTC
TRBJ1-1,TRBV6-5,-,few,CASSRGTEGTEAFF,TGTGCCAGCAGCCGTGGGACGGAGGGGACTGAAGCTTTCTTT
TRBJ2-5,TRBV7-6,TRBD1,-,CASSLTGSRFRETQYF,TGTGCCAGCAGCTTGACAGGGAGTCGGTTCCGAGAGACCCAGTACTTC
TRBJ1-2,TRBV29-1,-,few,CSVEDPGENYGYTF,TGCAGCGTTGAAGATCCGGGAGAGAACTATGGCTACACCTTC
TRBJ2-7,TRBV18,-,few,CASSPGALGRAYEQYF,TGTGCCAGCTCACCGGGAGCGCTGGGAAGGGCCTACGAGCAGTACTTC
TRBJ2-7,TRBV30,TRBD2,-,CAWGGLGVAGGGSYEQYF,TGTGCCTGGGGGGGTTTAGGCGTAGCGGGAGGAGGGTCCTACGAGCAGTACTTC
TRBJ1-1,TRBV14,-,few,CASSRQGDTEAFF,TGTGCCAGCAGCCGGCAAGGGGACACTGAAGCTTTCTTT
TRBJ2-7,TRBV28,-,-,CASSSQGRIYEQYF,TGTGCCAGCAGTTCCCAGGGGCGGATCTACGAGCAGTACTTC